This TCR beta chain emerged from a study of Ad26.COV2.S vaccination and SARS-CoV-2 variants. Study overall: The vaccine Ad26.COV2.S was put into the muscle once, or twice with 56 days between. Study results and caveats: The authors reported substantial breadth in spike-specific CD8+ and CD4+ T cell responses after vaccination.

The treatment was: 19 received Ad26.COV2.S at low or high dose, single or two shots; about 5 received placebo; per-sample allocation not given. Day 63 following the first vaccine or placebo injection was when the samples were taken. The donor's status was that of an adult aged 18-55 years in Boston. Wuhan-strain spike was delivered by a replication-incompetent Ad26 vector. Using immunoSEQ multiplex PCR, the repertoire was profiled, and TCRdb retains in-frame clones only, with some absent. The repertoire has some 390,000 clones, about 88% of them found once; the top ten carry 3% to 3.5%. This clone was found once. Its antigen is not known. The CDR3 runs 14 residues. The ends were cut back, 2 bases at V and 2 bases at J, with 10 bases in the middle. The germline V gene has CDR1 LGHNA and CDR2 YNFKEQ.

This TCR derives from a person aged 18-65 years who received the Ad26.COV2.S COVID-19 vaccine or a placebo. Sequencing was performed on peripheral blood, taken in a trial of Ad26.COV2.S vaccine versus placebo. V and J are TRBV4-2 and TRBJ2-7, with D possibly matching TRBD1 (5 bases). The CDR3 is CASSQTQGPYEQYF. The DNA of the CDR3 is TGTGCCAGCAGCCAAACCCAGGGTCCCTACGAGCAGTACTTC.